This TCR beta chain was obtained from a study of cytomegalovirus exposure and HLA in healthy donors. Study information: Among 150 million to 200 million T cells, an earlier analysis found roughly 100 million unique TCR beta sequences.

Study results and caveats: Some V segments could not be told apart, so they were left out, TRBV6-2 and TRBV6-3 among them. Some 17,000 TCR beta sequences were associated with HLA alleles at 0.05 false discovery rate in a later analysis.

60 Vbeta and 13 Jbeta primers were used in PCR. Sequencing used immunoSEQ multiplex PCR; TCRdb keeps in-frame clones, though not all of them. The sample gives over 150,000 clones, about four fifths of which show up once; 0.08% to 0.1% is in the top ten. CDR1 and CDR2 (germline): MNHEY, SMNVEV (reference sequence). Trimming removed 5 bases from V and 6 bases from J, with 13 bases in between. The CDR3 length is 14 residues. The table lists this clone with a count of one. Its antigen is not known. Sequenced material: PBMCs. V usage is TRBV27 and J usage is TRBJ2-2, with D unresolved. The sequence derives from a boy younger than 10 in good health and CMV-seronegative. The CDR3 loop reads CASSLARSAGELFF. CDR3 bases: TGTGCCAGCAGTCTCGCCCGGTCCGCCGGGGAGCTGTTTTTT.